This entry describes one TCR beta chain. Its antigen is not known. CDR3 length: 17 residues. CDR1 is LGHNA and CDR2 is YNFKEQ in the germline V gene. V was cut by 1 base and J by 3 bases, with 18 bases left in between. The source of the sample is a study of cytomegalovirus exposure and HLA in healthy donors. General observations from the study: Later analysis revealed greater clonal expansion in HLA-associated TCR beta chains than in equally common others. Association of about 17,000 TCR beta sequences with HLA alleles was found at 0.05 false discovery rate in a later analysis. The investigators catalogued some 150 TCR beta chains as cytomegalovirus-associated.

At sampling all donors were nominally healthy, likely with unrecorded immune exposures. The PCR used 60 Vbeta and 13 Jbeta primers. Generated by immunoSEQ multiplex PCR, the TCRdb table keeps only in-frame clones and is missing some. The table includes over 150,000 clones, roughly four fifths detected once. The sample comprised PBMCs. This sequence joins TRBV4-2 and TRBJ1-1; a weak D match, TRBD1 (6 bases). This clonotype originated in a male donor in good health and CMV-seronegative. CDR3 amino acids: CASSQGRSRGSYTEAFF. CDR3 bases: TGTGCCAGCAGCCAAGGGAGGAGCAGGGGTTCGTACACTGAAGCTTTCTTT.